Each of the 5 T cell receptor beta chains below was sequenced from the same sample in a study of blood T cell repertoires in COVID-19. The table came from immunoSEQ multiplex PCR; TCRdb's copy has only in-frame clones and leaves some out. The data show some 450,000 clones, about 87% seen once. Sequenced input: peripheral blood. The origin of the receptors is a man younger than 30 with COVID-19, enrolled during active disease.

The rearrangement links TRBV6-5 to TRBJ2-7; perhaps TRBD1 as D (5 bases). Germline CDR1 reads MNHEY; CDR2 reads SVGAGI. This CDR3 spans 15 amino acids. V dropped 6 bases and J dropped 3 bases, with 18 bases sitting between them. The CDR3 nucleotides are TGTGCCAGCAGATCTTACCTGGGGCAGTTCTACGAGCAGTACTTC. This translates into CASRSYLGQFYEQYF.

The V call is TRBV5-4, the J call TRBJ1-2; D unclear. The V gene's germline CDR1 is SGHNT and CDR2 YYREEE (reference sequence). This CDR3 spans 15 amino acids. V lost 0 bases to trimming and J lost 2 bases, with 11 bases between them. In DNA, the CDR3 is TGTGCCAGCAGCTTGGTGGCGGGCGGAAACTATGGCTACACCTTC. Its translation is CASSLVAGGNYGYTF.

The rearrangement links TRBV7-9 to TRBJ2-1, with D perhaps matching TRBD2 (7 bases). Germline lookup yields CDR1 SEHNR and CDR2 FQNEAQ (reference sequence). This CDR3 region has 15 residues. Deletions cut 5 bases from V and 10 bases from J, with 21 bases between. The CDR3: CASSDRTSQSGEQFF. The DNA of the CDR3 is TGTGCCAGCAGCGACAGGACTAGTCAGTCGGGGGAGCAGTTCTTC.

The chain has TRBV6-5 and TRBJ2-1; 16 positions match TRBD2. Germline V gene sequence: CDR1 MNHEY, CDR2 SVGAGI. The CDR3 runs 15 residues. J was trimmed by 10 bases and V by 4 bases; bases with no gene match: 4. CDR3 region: CASSSGTSGGAEQFF. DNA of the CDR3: TGTGCCAGCAGTTCAGGGACTAGCGGGGGGGCCGAGCAGTTCTTC.

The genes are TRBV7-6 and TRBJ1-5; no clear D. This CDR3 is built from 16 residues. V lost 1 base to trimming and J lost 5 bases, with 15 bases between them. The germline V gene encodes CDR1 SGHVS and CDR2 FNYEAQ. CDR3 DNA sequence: TGTGCCAGCAGCTTAGAGGCGGGTATGGGAGATCAGCCCCAGCATTTT. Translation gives CASSLEAGMGDQPQHF.